One sample yielded the 10 T cell receptor beta chains listed below, sequenced in a study of shared clonotypes between healthy human individuals. Profiled with immunoSEQ multiplex PCR; TCRdb holds only in-frame clones, not every one. The sample lists some 500,000 clones, about 74% occurring once. Material: PBMCs. The receptors here all came from a woman between 35 and 50 years old in good health. Some clones in this sample may be carry-over from other donors' samples.

The rearrangement links TRBV2 to TRBJ2-1; 7 bases fit TRBD1. From germline, CDR1 is SNHLY and CDR2 FYNNEI. V gave up 4 bases and J gave up 4 bases; unmatched junction bases: 7. CDR3 length: 15 residues. The CDR3 sequence: CASSGPGTEYNEQFF. DNA for the CDR3: TGTGCCAGCAGTGGTCCCGGGACAGAATACAATGAGCAGTTCTTC.

The genes are TRBV11-2 and TRBJ1-2; tentative D call: TRBD1 (6 bases). Trimming took off 0 bases at V and 3 bases at J, with 14 bases between the two ends. The CDR3 contains 16 residues. Germline V gene data show CDR1 as SGHAT and CDR2 as FQNNGV. CDR3 protein: CASSLEGGLSYYGYTF. CDR3 nucleotide sequence: TGTGCCAGCAGCTTAGAGGGGGGCCTTAGTTACTATGGCTACACCTTC.

A remark on this clone: The same CDR3 can be traced to other DNA sequences in this sample. The chain uses TRBV18 and TRBJ1-1; tentatively, D is TRBD1 (5 bases). V lost 3 bases and J lost 3, with 11 bases in between. Germline V lookup: CDR1 KGHSH, CDR2 LQKENI. This CDR3 is built from 14 residues. The chain's CDR3 is CASSPGGGHTEAFF. CDR3 coding DNA: TGTGCCAGCTCACCCGGGGGGGGACACACTGAAGCTTTCTTT.

On this clone: A far larger clone is off by one base, so a read error is likely. The sample has other DNA sequences that encode this CDR3 too. The J gene is TRBJ2-1, the V gene TRBV7-9, with TRBD2 matching 8 bases. After removal of 3 bases from V and 8 bases from J, the junction contained 6 bases not matched to a gene. The CDR3 totals 14 residues. CDR1 SEHNR and CDR2 FQNEAQ come from the germline V gene (reference sequence). The CDR3 sequence is CASSFGMREDEQFF. DNA of the CDR3: TGTGCCAGCAGCTTCGGGATGCGGGAGGATGAGCAGTTCTTC.

The CDR3 here is CAWRGGLAPKEQYF. CDR3 bases: TGTGCCTGGAGGGGGGGACTAGCACCCAAGGAGCAGTACTTC. V gene TRBV30 combines with J gene TRBJ2-7, with 9 bases aligning to TRBD2. The CDR3 is 14 residues long. Germline CDR1 GTSNPN, CDR2 SVGIG (reference sequence). V lost 3 bases, J lost 7 bases, and 10 bases stayed unmatched.

Ten or more counts support this clone. This CDR3 is also generated by other DNA sequences in the sample. The chain links TRBV7-2 to TRBJ2-7, with 11 bases fitting TRBD2. Per germline, CDR1 SGHTA and CDR2 FQGNSA. The CDR3 is 15 residues long. Germline trimming cut 5 bases from V and 6 bases from J; bases unmatched to any gene: 9. The CDR3 region has the DNA TGTGCCAGCAGCCCTGACCTAGCGGGAGGTGGCGAGCAGTACTTC. Translating it yields CASSPDLAGGGEQYF.

This clone was found many times. The sample carries other DNA sequences with the same CDR3. The chain has TRBV9 and TRBJ2-3, with D possibly being TRBD1 (6 bases). Trimming took off 0 bases at V and 5 bases at J, with 13 bases between the two ends. Germline V gene sequence: CDR1 SGDLS, CDR2 YYNGEE. There are 15 residues in the CDR3. CDR3 in DNA: TGTGCCAGCAGCGTAGAGGGTACCAGGGGAGATACGCAGTATTTT. Protein: CASSVEGTRGDTQYF.

This chain uses TRBV5-4 with TRBJ1-6; tentatively, D is TRBD1 (6 bases). The V and J ends lost 1 base and 3 bases respectively, with 14 bases between them. The CDR3 spans 17 residues. From germline, CDR1 is SGHNT and CDR2 YYREEE (reference sequence). CDR3 nucleotides: TGTGCCAGCAGCTTGAAGTCGGGGGCTGTCTATAATTCACCCCTCCACTTT. Translated: CASSLKSGAVYNSPLHF.

The chain couples TRBV28 to TRBJ1-5; TRBD1 matches 8 bases. The germline CDR1 and CDR2 sequences are MDHEN and SYDVKM. CDR3 length equals 14 residues. V was clipped by 4 bases and J by 6 bases; unmatched bases: 5. The CDR3 DNA reads as TGTGCCAGCAGTTCCCAGGGGGCGGGTCAGCCCCAGCATTTT. The encoded protein is CASSSQGAGQPQHF.

The rearrangement links TRBV28 to TRBJ1-5; no clear D. Germline values: CDR1 MDHEN, CDR2 SYDVKM. The CDR3 spans 13 residues. V dropped 7 bases and J dropped 3 bases, with 10 bases sitting between them. CDR3 nucleotide sequence: TGTGCCAGCATCCCCGGGATCAATCAGCCCCAGCATTTT. It is translated as CASIPGINQPQHF. Full variable domain (outside the CDR3, taken from reference TRBV28 and TRBJ1-5): DVKVTQSSRYLVKRTGEKVFLECVQDMDHENMFWYRQDPGLGLRLIYFSYDVKMKEKGDIPEGYSVSREKKERFSLILESASTNQTSMYLCASIPGINQPQHFGDGTRLSIL.